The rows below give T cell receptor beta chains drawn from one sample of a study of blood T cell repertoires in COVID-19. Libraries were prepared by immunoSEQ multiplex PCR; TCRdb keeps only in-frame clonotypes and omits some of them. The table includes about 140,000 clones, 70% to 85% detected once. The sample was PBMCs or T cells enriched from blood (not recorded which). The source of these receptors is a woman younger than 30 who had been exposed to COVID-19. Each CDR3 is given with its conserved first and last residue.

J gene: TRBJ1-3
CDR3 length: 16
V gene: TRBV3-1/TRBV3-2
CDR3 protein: CASSPGQATTGNTIYF

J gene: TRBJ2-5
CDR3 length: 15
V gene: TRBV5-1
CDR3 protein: CASSSGGTDRETQYF

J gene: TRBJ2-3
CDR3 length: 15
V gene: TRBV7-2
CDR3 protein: CASSLGPGLSDTQYF

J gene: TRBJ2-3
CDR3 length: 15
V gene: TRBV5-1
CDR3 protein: CASSLVGPHTDTQYF

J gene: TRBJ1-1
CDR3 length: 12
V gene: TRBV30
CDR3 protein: CAWITGGAEAFF

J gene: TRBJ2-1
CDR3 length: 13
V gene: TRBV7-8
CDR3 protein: CASSQDRHNEQFF

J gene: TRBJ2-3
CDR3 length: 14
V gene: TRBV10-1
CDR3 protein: CASSNRREGDTQYF

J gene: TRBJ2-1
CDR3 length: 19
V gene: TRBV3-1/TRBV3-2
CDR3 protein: CASSQGVPSGGSSYNEQFF

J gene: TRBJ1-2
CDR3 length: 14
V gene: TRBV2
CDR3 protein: CASSEVWTGAGYTF

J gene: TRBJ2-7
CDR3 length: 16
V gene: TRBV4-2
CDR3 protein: CASSQDIGQVSYEQYF

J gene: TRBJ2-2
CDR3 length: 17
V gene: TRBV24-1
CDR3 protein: CATSDPGGQGSAGELFF

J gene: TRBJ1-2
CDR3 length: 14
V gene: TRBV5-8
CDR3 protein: CASGRTGEDYGYTF

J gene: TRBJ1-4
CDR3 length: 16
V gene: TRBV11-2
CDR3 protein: CASSWNQGSTNEKLFF